This T cell receptor (beta chain) was profiled in a study of Ad26.COV2.S vaccination and SARS-CoV-2 variants. On the study more broadly: A COV1001 Ad26.COV2.S trial-arm participant provided the sample. Into the muscle, Ad26.COV2.S was dosed once or twice, 56 days apart.

Treatment in this sample: roughly 19 received Ad26.COV2.S at low or high dose, single or two shots; several received placebo; per-sample allocation not given. Specimens were obtained on day 63 following the first vaccine or placebo injection. An Ad26 vector that expressed Wuhan-strain SARS-CoV-2 spike constituted the vaccine. The V end lost 3 bases, the J end lost 2 bases, and 8 bases lay between the germline ends. Looked up from germline, CDR1 is SQVTM and CDR2 is ANQGSEA. The CDR3 covers 13 residues. The data were produced by immunoSEQ multiplex PCR, yet TCRdb's version contains in-frame clones alone and is incomplete. The table lists about 500,000 clones, about 88% of them singletons.

The rearrangement links TRBV29-1 to TRBJ2-1; unclear D gene. Sequences were derived from peripheral blood, sampled in a trial of Ad26.COV2.S vaccine versus placebo. The TCR comes from a person between 18 and 65 years old who received the Ad26.COV2.S COVID-19 vaccine or a placebo. The CDR3 here is CSVDRSPYNEQFF. Here the CDR3 DNA reads TGCAGCGTTGATCGCAGCCCCTACAATGAGCAGTTCTTC.